The rows below give T cell receptor beta chains drawn from one sample of a study of T cell responses to AZD1222 COVID-19 vaccine. Profiling relied on immunoSEQ multiplex PCR, and the TCRdb table lists in-frame clones only, not all of them. The sample consists of roughly 190,000 clones, around 94% of them appearing once. Sequencing used peripheral blood, obtained 28 days after the second dose of the MenACWY control vaccine. These receptors originate from an adult who received the MenACWY meningococcal vaccine as a control. Each CDR3 is given with its conserved first and last residue. The order of the fields is J gene, D gene, clone size, V gene, CDR3 protein, CDR3 DNA. A D gene is named only where the DNA matches it firmly. Size tells how often a clone was seen (once, few, many) or the class of an expanded clone, and some rows leave it out.

J gene: TRBJ2-7
D gene: .
clone size: .
V gene: TRBV29-1
CDR3 protein: CSATGQTYEQYF
CDR3 DNA: TGCAGCGCTACCGGACAGACCTACGAGCAGTACTTC

J gene: TRBJ1-2
D gene: TRBD1
clone size: .
V gene: TRBV30
CDR3 protein: CAWTGQGGGYGYTF
CDR3 DNA: TGTGCCTGGACCGGACAGGGAGGGGGCTATGGCTACACCTTC

J gene: TRBJ1-1
D gene: .
clone size: .
V gene: TRBV5-1
CDR3 protein: CASGPTGTYDTEAFF
CDR3 DNA: TGCGCCAGCGGGCCTACAGGGACTTATGACACTGAAGCTTTCTTT

J gene: TRBJ1-5
D gene: .
clone size: .
V gene: TRBV19
CDR3 protein: CASTLRVSNQPQHF
CDR3 DNA: TGTGCCAGTACGTTAAGAGTTAGCAATCAGCCCCAGCATTTT

J gene: TRBJ2-1
D gene: TRBD2
clone size: .
V gene: TRBV4-1
CDR3 protein: CASSQDKSPSGPLSNEQFF
CDR3 DNA: TGCGCCAGCAGCCAAGATAAATCCCCTAGCGGTCCACTCAGCAATGAGCAGTTCTTC

J gene: TRBJ2-2
D gene: .
clone size: .
V gene: TRBV9
CDR3 protein: CASSVERRAGELFF
CDR3 DNA: .

J gene: TRBJ2-5
D gene: .
clone size: .
V gene: TRBV19
CDR3 protein: CASRKEGRETQYF
CDR3 DNA: TGTGCCAGTAGAAAGGAGGGCCGGGAGACCCAGTACTTC

J gene: TRBJ1-2
D gene: .
clone size: .
V gene: TRBV7-2
CDR3 protein: CASSLIGEPGNYGYTF
CDR3 DNA: TGTGCCAGCAGCTTGATTGGTGAGCCAGGGAACTATGGCTACACCTTC

J gene: TRBJ2-1
D gene: TRBD1
clone size: .
V gene: TRBV18
CDR3 protein: CASSPQGTGASNEQFF
CDR3 DNA: TGTGCCAGCTCACCACAAGGGACAGGTGCAAGCAATGAGCAGTTCTTC

J gene: TRBJ2-7
D gene: .
clone size: .
V gene: TRBV6-1
CDR3 protein: CASSEIYSSYEQYF
CDR3 DNA: TGTGCCAGCAGTGAAATCTACTCATCCTACGAGCAGTACTTC

J gene: TRBJ1-2
D gene: TRBD1
clone size: .
V gene: TRBV27
CDR3 protein: CASSEGQGWYGYTF
CDR3 DNA: TGTGCCAGCAGTGAAGGACAGGGCTGGTATGGCTACACCTTC

J gene: TRBJ1-5
D gene: .
clone size: .
V gene: TRBV6-5
CDR3 protein: CASRSRGGSNQPQHF
CDR3 DNA: TGTGCCAGCAGATCACGCGGGGGGAGCAATCAGCCCCAGCATTTT

J gene: TRBJ2-5
D gene: TRBD2
clone size: few
V gene: TRBV11-3
CDR3 protein: CASSLGGRSGETQYF
CDR3 DNA: TGTGCCAGCAGCTTGGGCGGGAGGTCAGGAGAGACCCAGTACTTC

J gene: TRBJ2-1
D gene: .
clone size: .
V gene: TRBV2
CDR3 protein: CASSEDAAFYNEQFF
CDR3 DNA: TGTGCCAGCAGTGAAGACGCAGCCTTCTACAATGAGCAGTTCTTC

J gene: TRBJ1-1
D gene: .
clone size: few
V gene: TRBV11-3
CDR3 protein: CASSLGGVTNTEAFF
CDR3 DNA: TGTGCCAGCAGCTTAGGGGGGGTCACGAACACTGAAGCTTTCTTT

J gene: TRBJ1-5
D gene: .
clone size: .
V gene: TRBV7-2
CDR3 protein: CASSSEGAAKYQPQHF
CDR3 DNA: TGTGCCAGCAGCTCGGAGGGAGCGGCCAAATATCAGCCCCAGCATTTT

J gene: TRBJ1-1
D gene: .
clone size: .
V gene: TRBV19
CDR3 protein: CASSITYWNTEAFF
CDR3 DNA: TGTGCCAGTAGTATTACGTACTGGAACACTGAAGCTTTCTTT

J gene: TRBJ2-1
D gene: .
clone size: once
V gene: TRBV19
CDR3 protein: CASRLALYNEQFF
CDR3 DNA: TGTGCCAGTAGACTAGCTCTATACAATGAGCAGTTCTTC

J gene: TRBJ1-3
D gene: TRBD1
clone size: .
V gene: TRBV25-1
CDR3 protein: CASSGLAGTGSGNTIYF
CDR3 DNA: TGTGCCAGCAGTGGACTCGCCGGGACAGGGTCCGGAAACACCATATATTTT

J gene: TRBJ2-2
D gene: TRBD2
clone size: .
V gene: TRBV9
CDR3 protein: CASSAGLAANTGELFF
CDR3 DNA: TGTGCCAGCAGCGCCGGACTAGCGGCCAACACCGGGGAGCTGTTTTTT

J gene: TRBJ1-2
D gene: .
clone size: .
V gene: TRBV19
CDR3 protein: CASSIGGDGYTF
CDR3 DNA: TGTGCCAGTAGTATCGGCGGGGATGGCTACACCTTC

J gene: TRBJ2-1
D gene: .
clone size: .
V gene: TRBV5-1
CDR3 protein: CASSFRRPRYNEQFF
CDR3 DNA: TGCGCCAGCAGCTTCCGCAGACCCAGATACAATGAGCAGTTCTTC

J gene: TRBJ1-5
D gene: .
clone size: once
V gene: TRBV28
CDR3 protein: CASGEVGNQPQHF
CDR3 DNA: TGTGCCAGCGGTGAGGTCGGCAATCAGCCCCAGCATTTT

J gene: TRBJ1-3
D gene: .
clone size: .
V gene: TRBV28
CDR3 protein: CASRFTGTAGNTIYF
CDR3 DNA: TGTGCCAGCAGATTTACCGGGACGGCTGGAAACACCATATATTTT

J gene: TRBJ2-7
D gene: TRBD2
clone size: .
V gene: TRBV27
CDR3 protein: CASSLHLTSGGTYEQYF
CDR3 DNA: TGTGCCAGCAGTCTCCACTTGACGAGCGGGGGGACCTACGAGCAGTACTTC

J gene: TRBJ1-3
D gene: TRBD1
clone size: .
V gene: TRBV4-1
CDR3 protein: CASSQGGQGRSGNTIYF
CDR3 DNA: TGCGCCAGCAGCCAAGGAGGACAGGGAAGATCTGGAAACACCATATATTTT

J gene: TRBJ2-1
D gene: .
clone size: .
V gene: TRBV5-5
CDR3 protein: CASSLSEGQFF
CDR3 DNA: TGTGCCAGCAGCTTGTCCGAGGGGCAGTTCTTC

J gene: TRBJ1-2
D gene: .
clone size: .
V gene: TRBV11-3
CDR3 protein: CASSLGPLEGLGYTF
CDR3 DNA: TGTGCCAGCAGCTTAGGCCCCTTAGAGGGGCTTGGCTACACCTTC

J gene: TRBJ1-2
D gene: .
clone size: few
V gene: TRBV18
CDR3 protein: CASSPDNYGYTF
CDR3 DNA: TGTGCCAGCTCACCAGATAACTATGGCTACACCTTC

J gene: TRBJ1-1
D gene: .
clone size: .
V gene: TRBV11-2
CDR3 protein: CASSLVGRGGGTEAFF
CDR3 DNA: TGTGCCAGCAGCTTAGTGGGGAGAGGAGGGGGCACTGAAGCTTTCTTT

J gene: TRBJ2-5
D gene: TRBD1
clone size: .
V gene: TRBV29-1
CDR3 protein: CSVDTGTGVQKTQYF
CDR3 DNA: TGCAGCGTTGACACCGGGACAGGGGTGCAAAAGACCCAGTACTTC

J gene: TRBJ2-3
D gene: .
clone size: .
V gene: TRBV7-2
CDR3 protein: CASSPGTDTQYF
CDR3 DNA: TGTGCCAGCAGCCCCGGGACAGATACGCAGTATTTT